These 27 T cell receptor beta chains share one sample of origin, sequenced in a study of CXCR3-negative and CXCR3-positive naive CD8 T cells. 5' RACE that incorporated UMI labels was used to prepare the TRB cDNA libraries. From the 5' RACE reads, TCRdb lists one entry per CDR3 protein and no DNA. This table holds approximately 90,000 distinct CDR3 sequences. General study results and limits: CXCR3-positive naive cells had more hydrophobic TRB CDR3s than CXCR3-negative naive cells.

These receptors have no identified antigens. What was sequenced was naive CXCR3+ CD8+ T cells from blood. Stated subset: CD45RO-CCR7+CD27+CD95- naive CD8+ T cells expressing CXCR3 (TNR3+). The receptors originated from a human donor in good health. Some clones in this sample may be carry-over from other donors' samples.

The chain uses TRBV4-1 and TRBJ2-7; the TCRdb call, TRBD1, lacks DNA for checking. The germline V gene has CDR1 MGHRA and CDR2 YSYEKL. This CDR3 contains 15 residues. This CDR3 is CASSQGGDSSYEQYF.

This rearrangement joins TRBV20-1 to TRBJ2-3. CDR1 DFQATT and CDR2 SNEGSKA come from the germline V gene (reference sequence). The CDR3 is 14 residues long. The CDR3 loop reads CSARGSDYTDTQYF.

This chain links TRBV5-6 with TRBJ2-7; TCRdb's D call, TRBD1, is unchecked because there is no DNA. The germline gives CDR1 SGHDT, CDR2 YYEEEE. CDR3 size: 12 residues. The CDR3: CASSLGDTEQYF.

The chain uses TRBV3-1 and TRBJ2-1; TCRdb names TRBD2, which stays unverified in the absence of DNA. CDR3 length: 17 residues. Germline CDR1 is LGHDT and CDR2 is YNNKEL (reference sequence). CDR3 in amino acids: CASSPEFGRESYNEQFF.

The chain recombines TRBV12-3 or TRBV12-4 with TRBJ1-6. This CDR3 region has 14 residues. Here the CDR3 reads CASSTTEYNSPLHF.

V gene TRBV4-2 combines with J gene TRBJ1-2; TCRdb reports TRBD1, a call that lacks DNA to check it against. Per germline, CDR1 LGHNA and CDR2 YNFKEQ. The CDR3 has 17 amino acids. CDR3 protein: CASSQDRGTDPNYGYTF.

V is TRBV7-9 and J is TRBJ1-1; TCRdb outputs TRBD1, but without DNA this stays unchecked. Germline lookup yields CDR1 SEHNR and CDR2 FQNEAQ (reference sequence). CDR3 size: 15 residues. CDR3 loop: CASSSKTGDFTEAFF. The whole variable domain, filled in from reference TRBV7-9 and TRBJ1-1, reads DTGVSQNPRHKITKRGQNVTFRCDPISEHNRLYWYRQTLGQGPEFLTYFQNEAQLEKSRLLSDRFSAERPKGSFSTLEIQRTEQGDSAMYLCASSSKTGDFTEAFFGQGTRLTVV.

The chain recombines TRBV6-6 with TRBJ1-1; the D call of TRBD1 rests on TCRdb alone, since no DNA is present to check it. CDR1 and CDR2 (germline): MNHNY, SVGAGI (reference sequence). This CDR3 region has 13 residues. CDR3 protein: CASSPLVGGEAFF.

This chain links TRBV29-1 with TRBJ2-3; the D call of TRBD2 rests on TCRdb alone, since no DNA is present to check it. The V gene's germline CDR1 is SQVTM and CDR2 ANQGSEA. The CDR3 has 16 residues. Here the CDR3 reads CSAPGLAGGSTDTQYF.

The CDR3 sequence is CASSLGGRYEQYF. This chain connects TRBV5-4 to TRBJ2-7. Germline assignment: CDR1 SGHNT and CDR2 YYREEE (reference sequence). The CDR3 loop spans 13 amino acids.

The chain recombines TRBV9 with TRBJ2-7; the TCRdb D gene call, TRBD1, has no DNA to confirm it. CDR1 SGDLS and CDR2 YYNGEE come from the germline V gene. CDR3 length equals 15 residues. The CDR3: CASSPEGVRGYEQYF.

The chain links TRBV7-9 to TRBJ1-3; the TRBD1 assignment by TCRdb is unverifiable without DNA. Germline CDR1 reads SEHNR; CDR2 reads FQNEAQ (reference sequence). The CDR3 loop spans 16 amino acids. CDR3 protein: CASSFPGRTGENTIYF. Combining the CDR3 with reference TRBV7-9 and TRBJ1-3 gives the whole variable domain DTGVSQNPRHKITKRGQNVTFRCDPISEHNRLYWYRQTLGQGPEFLTYFQNEAQLEKSRLLSDRFSAERPKGSFSTLEIQRTEQGDSAMYLCASSFPGRTGENTIYFGEGSWLTVV.

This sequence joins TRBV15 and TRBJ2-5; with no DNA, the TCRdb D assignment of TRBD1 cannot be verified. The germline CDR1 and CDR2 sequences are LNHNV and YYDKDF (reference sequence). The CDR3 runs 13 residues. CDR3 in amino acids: CASRLTAEETQYF.

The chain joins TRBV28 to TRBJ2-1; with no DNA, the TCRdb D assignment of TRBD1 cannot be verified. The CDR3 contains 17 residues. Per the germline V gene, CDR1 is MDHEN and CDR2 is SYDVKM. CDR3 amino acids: CASSPPRGRFDNNEQFF.

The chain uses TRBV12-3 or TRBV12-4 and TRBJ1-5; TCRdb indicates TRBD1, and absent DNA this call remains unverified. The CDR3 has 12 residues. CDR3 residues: CASNISPWPQHF.

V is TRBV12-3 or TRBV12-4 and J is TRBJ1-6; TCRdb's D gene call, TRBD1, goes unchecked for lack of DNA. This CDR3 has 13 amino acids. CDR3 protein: CASSLGGDSPLHF.

CDR3: CASSLSRGTGFYEQYF. The chain employs TRBV27 and TRBJ2-7; without DNA, the TCRdb call of TRBD1 cannot be checked. From germline, CDR1 is MNHEY and CDR2 SMNVEV (reference sequence). The CDR3 totals 16 residues.

This chain's CDR3 is CATSRDRRGEFYEQYF. This chain uses TRBV15 with TRBJ2-7; lacking DNA, the TRBD1 call made by TCRdb goes unchecked. CDR3 size: 16 residues. Germline values: CDR1 LNHNV, CDR2 YYDKDF (reference sequence).

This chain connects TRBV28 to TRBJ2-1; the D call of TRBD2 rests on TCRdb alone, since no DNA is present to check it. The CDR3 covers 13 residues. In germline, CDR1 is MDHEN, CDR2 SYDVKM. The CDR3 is CASRWGENNEQFF.

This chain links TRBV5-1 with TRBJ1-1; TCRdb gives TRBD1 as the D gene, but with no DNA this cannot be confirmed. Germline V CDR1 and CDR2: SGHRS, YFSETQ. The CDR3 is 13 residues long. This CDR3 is CASSGGGNTEAFF.

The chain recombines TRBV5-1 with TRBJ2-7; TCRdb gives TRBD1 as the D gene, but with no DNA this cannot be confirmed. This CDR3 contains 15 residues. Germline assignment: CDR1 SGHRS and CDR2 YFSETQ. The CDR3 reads CASSLRTGVLYEQYF.

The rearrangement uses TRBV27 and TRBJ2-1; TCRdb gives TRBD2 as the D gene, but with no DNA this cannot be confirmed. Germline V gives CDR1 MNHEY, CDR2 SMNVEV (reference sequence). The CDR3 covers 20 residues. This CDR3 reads CASSSLTFGGRARSYNEQFF.

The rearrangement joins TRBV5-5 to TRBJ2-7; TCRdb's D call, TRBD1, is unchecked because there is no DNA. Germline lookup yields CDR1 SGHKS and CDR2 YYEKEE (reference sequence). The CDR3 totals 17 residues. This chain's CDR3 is CASSSSWDRGDPYEQYF.

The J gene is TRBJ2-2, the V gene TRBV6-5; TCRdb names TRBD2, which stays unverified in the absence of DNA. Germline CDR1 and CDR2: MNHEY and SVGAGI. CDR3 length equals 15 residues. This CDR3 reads CATAGGPFNTGELFF.

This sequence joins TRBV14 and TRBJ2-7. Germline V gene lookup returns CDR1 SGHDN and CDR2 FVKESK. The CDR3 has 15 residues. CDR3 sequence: CASSQEYASSYEQYF.

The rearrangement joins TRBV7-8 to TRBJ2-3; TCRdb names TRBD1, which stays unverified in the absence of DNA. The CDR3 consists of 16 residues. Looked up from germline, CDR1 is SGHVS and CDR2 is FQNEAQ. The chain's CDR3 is CASSFTWGASTDTQYF. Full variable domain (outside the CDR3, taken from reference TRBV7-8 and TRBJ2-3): GAGVSQSPRYKVAKRGQDVALRCDPISGHVSLFWYQQALGQGPEFLTYFQNEAQLDKSGLPSDRFFAERPEGSVSTLKIQRTQQEDSAVYLCASSFTWGASTDTQYFGPGTRLTVL.

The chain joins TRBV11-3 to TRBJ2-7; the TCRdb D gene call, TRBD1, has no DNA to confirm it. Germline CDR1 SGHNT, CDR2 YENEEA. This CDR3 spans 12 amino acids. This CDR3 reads CASSFPGYEQYF.